This TCR beta chain was recorded in a study of T cells in Graves' hyperthyroidism and ophthalmopathy (dated by TCRdb to the late 2010s). A note on the overall study: Peripheral blood was collected at initial diagnosis, before any treatment. The study also compared thyroid tissue and blood T-cell repertoires from a handful of Graves' hyperthyroidism patients. The paper reports TCR Vbeta CDR3 sequencing of 140 or so peripheral blood samples: around 45 ophthalmopathy, roughly 74 hyperthyroidism and approximately 17 progressor patients. For training and testing, the 100 or so patients in the discovery cohort were randomly divided in a 7:3 ratio. A discovery cohort of about a hundred patients, roughly 45 with Graves' ophthalmopathy and under 60 with stable Graves' hyperthyroidism, was used to find distinguishing TCR V-J signatures. Whether ophthalmopathy could be predicted prospectively was tested in an independent validation cohort made up of approximately 19 hyperthyroidism patients plus 17 patients who later progressed to ophthalmopathy. After sampling, hyperthyroidism patients received methimazole starting at 30 mg daily, and ophthalmopathy patients received high-dose intravenous methylprednisolone.

This clonotype appeared a few times. Which antigen it targets is not known. It has no much larger one-base neighbor in the sample; base qualities were not kept. Points the paper makes about the study in general: In validation, the model predicted progression to ophthalmopathy with over 60% sensitivity and roughly 72% specificity, a median of 6.5 months before onset. A 13 V-J signature model separated ophthalmopathy from stable hyperthyroidism, with roughly 88% sensitivity and just under 84% specificity in cross-validation and 80%/75% in testing. Most expanded thyroid clonotypes (frequency above 0.001) were also detected in blood, a finding suggesting that blood repertoires may reflect thyroid immune responses. Sample size was not statistically predetermined, and blinding of investigators to group allocation was not performed.

Graves' hyperthyroidism was defined as stable when no progression to ophthalmopathy occurred over 18 months of follow-up. Hyperthyroidism patients were newly diagnosed, had a disease duration of under 2 months, and were aged 18 to 65 years. Patients with uncontrolled infections, other autoimmune diseases, pregnancy or lactation were excluded. Diagnoses were based on clinical symptoms, serum thyroxine and TRAb, thyroid ultrasound and orbital computed tomography. PBMCs were separated from over 9 ml of fresh peripheral blood using Ficoll-Paque density gradient centrifugation. Total RNA was extracted with Trizol reagent, and quality was checked on an Agilent 2100 Bioanalyzer. The germline V gene encodes CDR1 SGHDN and CDR2 FVKESK. Including cysteine and phenylalanine, the CDR3 has 12 amino acids. This entry keeps only the CDR3 DNA: 36 bases, framed from base 1. The junction carries 9 bases between V and J, which are trimmed by 4 bases and 5 bases respectively.

The TCR beta CDR3 regions were amplified from the RNA transcripts. The first round of RT-PCR for the TCR CDR3 was performed with the HTBI primer set and the Qiagen OneStep RT-PCR kit. Libraries were constructed in a second round of multiplex PCR, after which size selection and purification were carried out. The libraries were sequenced on an Illumina HiSeq2000 using paired-end 100 bp reads. In the paper's pipeline: Raw data were processed with SOAPnuke, discarding reads with adapters, uncalled bases, mean Phred below 15, or no exact constant-primer or identifier match. COPE v1.2.5 was used to merge the high-quality paired reads, and each unique nucleotide sequence was defined as a clonotype. MiTCR v1.1 was used to align the clonotypes against IMGT TRBV, TRBD and TRBJ reference segments. The analysis included only V-J combinations with a frequency above 0.0001, which together covered around 99% of the repertoires. The TCS score was defined as F50 (clonal expansion) divided by E x V (chaos), with BLOSUM62-based TCRdist calculated between CDR3 peptides within each V-J. Welch's t-statistics and random forest reduced 450 to 600 V-J features to roughly 13, which were used in a naive Bayes classifier (R e1071). TCRdb passed the public sequencing reads through fastp at Q25 and MiXCR, retaining productive beta sequences. Merged by CDR3 protein, the rows form single entries marked with the most common genes and DNA. TCRdb, not the authors, supplied the V and J calls. This sample is represented by roughly 300,000 distinct CDR3 sequences; under 25% of them were singletons. The ten largest account for roughly 52% of the sample.

The receptor chain draws on TRBV14 and TRBJ2-7; confidence is insufficient to name the D gene. Sequencing used blood. This receptor was taken from a woman aged 45-60 years with Graves' hyperthyroidism. The CDR3 protein: CASSPTRDEQYF. The bases are TGTGCCAGCAGCCCTACCCGGGACGAGCAGTACTTC.